The TCR beta chain described here comes from a study of post-analysis software for immune sequencing data. Notes on the study in general: TRBV5-6, TRBV5-1 and TRBV20-1 belonged to a set of about five TRBV segments that were more frequent in patients than controls.

TCR beta cDNA libraries had unique molecular identifiers. Using its own MiXCR run on the PCR reads, TCRdb lists one record per CDR3 protein. The profile covers 750,000 to 950,000 distinct CDR3 sequences, with 53% appearing a single time and over 4% taken by the ten largest. The CDR3 has 13 residues. CDR1 and CDR2 (germline): DFQATT, SNEGSKA (reference sequence). This clonotype was counted between two and nine times. What it binds is unknown. The rearrangement joins TRBV20-1 to TRBJ2-7; 8 bases align to TRBD2. The DNA matches TRBJ2-5 better at its end, which makes the J call doubtful. The sample taken for sequencing was blood. This TCR was sampled from a girl aged 10 to 17 with multiple sclerosis. CDR3 region: CSARRTSGETQYF. CDR3 sequence (DNA): TGCAGTGCTAGACGCACTAGCGGAGAGACCCAGTACTTC.